This T cell receptor beta chain was documented in a study of blood T cells in healthy people across ages. Study-wide results and caveats: Samples with more naive T cells showed higher observed beta diversity. Higher diversity, along with more naive CD4+ cells, distinguished long-lived donors from aged donors.

Concerning this clonotype: No antigen is known for it.

The V gene's germline CDR1 is SGHDT and CDR2 YYEEEE. The CDR3 has 14 amino acids. Trimming pared 4 bases from V and 6 bases from J, leaving 16 bases between. Next came a second PCR, run for about 6 to 12 cycles, which used a sample-barcoded 5' primer along with a J-beta primer mix. TCRdb reprocessed the 5' RACE reads with MiXCR, giving one entry per CDR3 protein. The table lists fewer than 950,000 distinct CDR3 sequences, about 34% of them singletons. Healthy Russian Caucasian donors spanned ages about 6 to 90 years. Material for sequencing was blood. The genes are TRBV5-6 and TRBJ2-5; possible D gene TRBD2, 5 bases. The receptor was derived from a man between 18 and 35 years old in good health. This CDR3 reads CASSVTGVGKTQYF. The CDR3 nucleotides are TGTGCCAGCAGCGTAACCGGGGTCGGGAAGACCCAGTACTTC.